The 9 T cell receptor beta chains below were found in one sample sequenced in a study of identical twins listed by TCRdb under 2016. Library preparation used 5' RACE. TCRdb lists the instrument as Illumina HiSeq 2000. Using fastp at Q25 and MiXCR, TCRdb reprocessed the public reads and kept productive beta chains. Entries that share a CDR3 protein sequence are merged under the most common genes and DNA. For this sample the table gives some 690,000 distinct CDR3 sequences, of which about 20% were detected only once. The top ten clonotypes cover approximately 4.3% of the sample. Separately, the same data were catalogued under a study of T cells expressing NK-cell markers.

The sample taken for sequencing was PBMCs. The source of these receptors is a woman between 18 and 30 years old in good health.

The V and J genes are TRBV20-1 and TRBJ1-2; TRBD1 agrees at 7 bases. The junction had 11 bases not matched to a gene; V was cut back by 6 bases and J by 7 bases. The germline gives CDR1 DFQATT, CDR2 SNEGSKA (reference sequence). This CDR3 has 13 amino acids. The CDR3 coding sequence is TGCAGTGCAACACTCGGGACAGTACTTGGCTACACCTTC. Amino acids: CSATLGTVLGYTF.

This chain connects TRBV5-1 to TRBJ1-6; D gene unclear. The V end lost 4 bases, the J end lost 3 bases, and 5 bases lay between the germline ends. The CDR3 extends over 13 amino acids. The V gene's germline CDR1 is SGHRS and CDR2 YFSETQ. The CDR3 sequence: CASSGDYNSPLHF. The CDR3 DNA reads TGCGCCAGCAGCGGGGACTATAATTCACCCCTCCACTTT.

This clonotype was counted only a few times. The rearrangement uses TRBV4-3 and TRBJ2-2; 7 nucleotides align to TRBD2. Germline CDR1 and CDR2: LGHNA and YSLEER. The CDR3 extends over 16 amino acids. The ends lost 2 bases at V and 3 bases at J; junction bases unmatched: 6. The CDR3 nucleotides are TGCGCCAGCAGCCAACTTACTAGCGCCGACACCGGGGAGCTGTTTTTT. Encoded protein: CASSQLTSADTGELFF.

This CDR3 reads CASSRRRETYEQYF. The CDR3 nucleotides read TGTGCCAGCTCACGGAGGCGGGAGACCTACGAGCAGTACTTC. V and J are TRBV18 and TRBJ2-7, with 7 bases fitting TRBD2. V trimming: 4 bases; J trimming: 2 bases; junction bases outside the gene matches: 5. Germline V CDR1 and CDR2: KGHSH, LQKENI. There are 14 residues in the CDR3.

This clonotype was seen only a few times. V gene TRBV15 combines with J gene TRBJ2-1; 10 positions match TRBD1. The V gene end was trimmed by 2 bases and the J gene end by 5 bases; junction bases not matched to a gene: 3. Germline CDR1 reads LNHNV; CDR2 reads YYDKDF (reference sequence). This CDR3 has 15 amino acids. This CDR3 reads CATSRWDRGNNEQFF. Written as DNA, the CDR3 is TGTGCCACCAGCAGATGGGACAGGGGCAACAATGAGCAGTTCTTC.

The gene calls are TRBV3-1 and TRBJ2-1; weak D call: TRBD2 (5 bases). The CDR3 runs 17 residues. CDR1 is LGHDT, CDR2 YNNKEL, per germline (reference sequence). The V end was cut by 0 bases, the J end by 6 bases, with 18 bases between. In DNA form, the CDR3 reads TGTGCCAGCAGCCAAGATCTTAGCTGGGAGCACCCCAATGAGCAGTTCTTC. Amino acids: CASSQDLSWEHPNEQFF.

This clonotype has more than one count but fewer than ten. The rearrangement links TRBV20-1 to TRBJ1-2; the D is unclear. Germline loops: CDR1 DFQATT, CDR2 SNEGSKA (reference sequence). Trimming took off 3 bases at V and 0 bases at J, with 14 bases between the two ends. The CDR3 spans 15 residues. The CDR3 coding sequence is TGCAGTGCTAGGGACGGAAGCCTCTCTAACTATGGCTACACCTTC. Protein: CSARDGSLSNYGYTF.

In the case of this clonotype: This could be a read error, since a much larger clone is one nucleotide away. J is TRBJ2-7 and V is TRBV3-1; maybe TRBD2 (5 bases). This CDR3 region has 12 residues. CDR1 is LGHDT and CDR2 is YNNKEL in the germline V gene (reference sequence). The CDR3 reads CAGSHGLYEQYF. The CDR3 region has the DNA TGTGCCGGCAGCCATGGACTCTACGAGCAGTACTTC.

This rearrangement joins TRBV20-1 to TRBJ2-5; a possible D gene is TRBD2 (6 bases). Deletions cut 8 bases from V and 1 base from J, with 14 bases between. The CDR3 has 13 residues. Germline CDR1 and CDR2: DFQATT and SNEGSKA (reference sequence). CDR3 residues: CSLLANRQETQYF. CDR3 in DNA: TGCAGTCTCCTAGCGAACCGCCAAGAGACCCAGTACTTC.